This T cell receptor (beta chain) was observed in a study of T cells in Graves' hyperthyroidism and ophthalmopathy. As for the study in general: Any treatment followed the collection of peripheral blood at initial diagnosis. General observations from the study: Ophthalmopathy, as predicted by the model, came a median roughly 6.3 months after the prediction.

This clonotype was observed a few times. Its antigen is unidentified. RNA transcripts provided the source from which TCR beta CDR3 regions were amplified. HTBI primers were employed in a first-round RT-PCR of the TCR CDR3. TCRdb processed the multiplex PCR reads anew with MiXCR; each CDR3 protein has one entry. The table has approximately 870,000 distinct CDR3 sequences, 38% seen once. V shed 11 bases and J shed 5 bases, with 19 bases lying between them. The CDR3 sequence is 13 residues long. The germline gives CDR1 MNHEY, CDR2 SVGAGI. The chain couples TRBV6-5 to TRBJ2-7, with D maybe TRBD1 (6 bases). The specimen was blood. This sequence originates from a man aged 18 to 30 with Graves' hyperthyroidism. This CDR3 reads CAVHSTGNNEQYF. The CDR3 DNA follows: TGTGCCGTCCATTCAACAGGGAACAACGAGCAGTACTTC.